The 5 T cell receptor beta chains below were found in one sample sequenced in a study of tumor-infiltrating lymphocytes in primary liver carcinoma. Blood RNA came from unsorted whole blood; germline DNA was also extracted. The researchers produced TCR beta cDNA from around 500 ng total RNA with a constant-region primer. Three rounds of nested multiplex PCR with slightly modified ARM-PCR produced TCR beta libraries. TRBV1-TRBV30 forward primers and a C-beta reverse primer were used in the first two PCR rounds, which each ran for 10 cycles. TCRdb re-derived calls from the multiplex PCR reads in MiXCR, one entry per CDR3 protein. The sample carries approximately 330,000 distinct CDR3 sequences, around three fifths recorded once. The material sequenced was peripheral blood. The receptors derive from a man between 35 and 55 years old with primary liver carcinoma and hepatitis B virus infection.

This clonotype was picked up many times. V gene TRBV11-1 combines with J gene TRBJ1-2; D is ambiguous. Germline CDR1 is SGHAT and CDR2 is FQDESV (reference sequence). This CDR3 region has 15 residues. Trimming left V 1 base short and J 2 bases short, with 11 bases between. CDR3 nucleotides: TGTGCCAGCAGCTTAGGTCGCGGAACCAACTATGGCTACACCTTC. This encodes CASSLGRGTNYGYTF.

This chain connects TRBV6-1 to TRBJ1-5, with D maybe TRBD1 (6 bases). V was trimmed by 5 bases and J by 3 bases, leaving 20 bases between them. This CDR3 is 17 amino acids long. The germline V gene encodes CDR1 MNHNS and CDR2 SASEGT. The CDR3, as DNA: TGTGCCAGCAGTAAAGACCGAGAGCAGGGGTTCAATCAGCCCCAGCATTTT. Translation gives CASSKDREQGFNQPQHF.

On this clonotype itself: This may be a read error, as it is one base from a much larger clone. This chain links TRBV12-3 or TRBV12-4 with TRBJ2-4, with TRBD2 matching 8 bases. Trimming took 2 bases from V and 3 from J; bases not matched to a gene: 15. The CDR3 has 19 residues. This CDR3 is CASSLSPGPAGEIKNIQYF. The CDR3 DNA reads TGTGCCAGCAGTTTATCGCCGGGACCAGCGGGAGAGATCAAAAACATTCAGTACTTC.

Comment on this clonotype: Relative to the germline gene, one junction end is altered; a read error may explain this. V usage is TRBV6-5 and J usage is TRBJ2-7; the match to TRBD2 covers 10 bases. The CDR3 consists of 18 residues. Germline V lookup: CDR1 MNHEY, CDR2 SVGAGI. The CDR3: CAISSSLTLAGDSGEQYF. The CDR3 DNA reads as TGTGCCATCAGTTCCTCCCTCACTCTAGCGGGAGACTCGGGGGAGCAGTACTTC.

Concerning this clonotype: A much larger clone lies a single base off, so this may be a read error. V is TRBV11-2 and J is TRBJ2-3, with D unclear. This CDR3 spans 13 amino acids. Deletions cut 5 bases from V and 2 bases from J, with 8 bases between. CDR1 and CDR2 from the germline V gene are SGHAT and FQNNGV. The CDR3 region has the DNA TGTGCCAGCAGCCAAGGTGACACAGATACGCAGTATTTT. This encodes CASSQGDTDTQYF.